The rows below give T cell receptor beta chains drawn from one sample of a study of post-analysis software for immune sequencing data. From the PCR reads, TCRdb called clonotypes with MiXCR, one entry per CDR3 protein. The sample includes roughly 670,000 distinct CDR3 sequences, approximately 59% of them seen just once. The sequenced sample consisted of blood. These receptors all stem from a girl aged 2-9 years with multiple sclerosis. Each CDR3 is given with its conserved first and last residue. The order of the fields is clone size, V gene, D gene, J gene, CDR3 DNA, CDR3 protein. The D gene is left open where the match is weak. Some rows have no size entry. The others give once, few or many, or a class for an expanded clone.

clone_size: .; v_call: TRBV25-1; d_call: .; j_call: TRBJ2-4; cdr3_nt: TGTGTCAGCAGTGAATCAATGGCGTCAGGAAACATTCAGTACTTC; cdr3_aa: CVSSESMASGNIQYF
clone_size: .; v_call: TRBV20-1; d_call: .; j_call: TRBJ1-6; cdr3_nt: TGCAGTGCCCAAACAGGGACCGTCTATAATTCACCCCTCCACTTT; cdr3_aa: CSAQTGTVYNSPLHF
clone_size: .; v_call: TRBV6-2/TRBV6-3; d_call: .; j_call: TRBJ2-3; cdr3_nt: TGTGCCAGCAGTTGGAGAGATTTGGGGAGCACAGATACGCAGTATTTT; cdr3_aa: CASSWRDLGSTDTQYF
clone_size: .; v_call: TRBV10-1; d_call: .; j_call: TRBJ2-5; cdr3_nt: TGCGCCAGCAGCAAAGGGGGGAAAGCGGAGCAAGAGACCCAGTACTTC; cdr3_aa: CASSKGGKAEQETQYF
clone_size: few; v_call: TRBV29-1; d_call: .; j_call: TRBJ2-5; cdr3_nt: TGCAGCGTTGTGACCCCTAGTCAGCGGACCCAGTACTTC; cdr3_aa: CSVVTPSQRTQYF
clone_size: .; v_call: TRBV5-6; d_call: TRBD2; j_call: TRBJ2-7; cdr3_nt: TGTGCCAGCAGCTTATGGGAGGGATACGAGCAGTACTTC; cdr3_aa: CASSLWEGYEQYF
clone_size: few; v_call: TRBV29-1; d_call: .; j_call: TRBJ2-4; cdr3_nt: TGCAGCGTTGGTGAAAACATTCAGTACTTC; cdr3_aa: CSVGENIQYF
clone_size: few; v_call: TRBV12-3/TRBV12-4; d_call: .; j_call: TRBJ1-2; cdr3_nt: TGTGCCAGCAGTTTGGAGGGGGAATATGGCTACACCTTC; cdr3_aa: CASSLEGEYGYTF
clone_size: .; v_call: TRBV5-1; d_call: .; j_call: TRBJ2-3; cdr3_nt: TGCGCCAGCAGTCCTAAATCTAGCACAGATACGCAGTATTTT; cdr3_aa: CASSPKSSTDTQYF
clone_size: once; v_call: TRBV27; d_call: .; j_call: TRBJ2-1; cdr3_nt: TGTGCCAGCAGCGGACGGATGACCTACAATGAGCAGTTCTTC; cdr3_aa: CASSGRMTYNEQFF
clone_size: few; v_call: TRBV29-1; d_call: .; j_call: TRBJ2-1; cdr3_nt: TGCAGCGTTGCCAACGGGAGTTTCCTCAATGAGCAGTTCTTC; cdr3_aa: CSVANGSFLNEQFF
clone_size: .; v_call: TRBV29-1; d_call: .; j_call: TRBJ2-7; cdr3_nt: TGCAGCGCCTGGGTAGGGTATAAGGAGCAGTACTTC; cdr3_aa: CSAWVGYKEQYF
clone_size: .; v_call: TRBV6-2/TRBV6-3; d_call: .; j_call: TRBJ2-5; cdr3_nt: TGTGCCAGCAGGCGAGACCCGGGCCGCCCAGAGACCCAGTACTTC; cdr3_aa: CASRRDPGRPETQYF
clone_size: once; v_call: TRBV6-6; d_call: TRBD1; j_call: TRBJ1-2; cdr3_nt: TGTGCCACTCAGGACAGGAACTATGGCTACACCTTC; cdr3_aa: CATQDRNYGYTF
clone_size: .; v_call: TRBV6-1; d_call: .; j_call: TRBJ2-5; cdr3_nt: TGTGCCAGCAGTGAAGTTCAGGGGAGAGAGACCCAGTACTTC; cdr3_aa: CASSEVQGRETQYF
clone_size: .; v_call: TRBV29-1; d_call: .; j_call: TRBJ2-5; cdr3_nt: TGCAGCGTTGAAGAGGGCCCTCACCGAGAGACCCAGTACTTC; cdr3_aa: CSVEEGPHRETQYF
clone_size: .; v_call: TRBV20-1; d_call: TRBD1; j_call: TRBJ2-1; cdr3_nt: TGCAGTGCTAGAGGGGCAGGGGGATACTACAATGAGCAGTTCTTC; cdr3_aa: CSARGAGGYYNEQFF
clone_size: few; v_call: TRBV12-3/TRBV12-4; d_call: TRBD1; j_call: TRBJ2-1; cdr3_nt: TGTGCCAGCGGCAGGGGGCGGGATGAGCAGTTCTTC; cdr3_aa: CASGRGRDEQFF
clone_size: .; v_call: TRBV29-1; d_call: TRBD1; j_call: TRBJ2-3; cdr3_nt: TGCAGCGTCGCGACAGGGAGAGGAGATACGCAGTATTTT; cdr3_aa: CSVATGRGDTQYF
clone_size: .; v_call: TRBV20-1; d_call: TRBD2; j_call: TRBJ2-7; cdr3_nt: TGCAGTGCTAGAGGGGCGGGGGTCTACGAGCAGTACTTC; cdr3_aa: CSARGAGVYEQYF
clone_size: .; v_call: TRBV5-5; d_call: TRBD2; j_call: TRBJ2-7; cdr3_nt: TGTGCCAGCAGCCAGACCATTGCGGCCGGGAGGGACGAGCAGTACTTC; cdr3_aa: CASSQTIAAGRDEQYF
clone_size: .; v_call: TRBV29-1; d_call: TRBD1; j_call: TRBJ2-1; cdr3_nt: TGCAGCGCGGACAGGGCCCAAGATGAGCAGTTCTTC; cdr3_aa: CSADRAQDEQFF
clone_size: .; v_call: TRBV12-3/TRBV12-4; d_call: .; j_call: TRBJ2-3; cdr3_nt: TGTGCCAGCGGGGGAGGAACAGATACGCAGTATTTT; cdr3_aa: CASGGGTDTQYF
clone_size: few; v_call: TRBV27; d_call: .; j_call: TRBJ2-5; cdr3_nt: TGTGCCAGCAGTCCTCGTTGGCCAGAGACCCAGTACTTC; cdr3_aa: CASSPRWPETQYF
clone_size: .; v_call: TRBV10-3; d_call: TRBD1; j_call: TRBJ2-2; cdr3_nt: TGTGCCATCAGACCGGGTATAGGGGGCAACGCGAACACCGGGGAGCTGTTTTTT; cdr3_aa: CAIRPGIGGNANTGELFF
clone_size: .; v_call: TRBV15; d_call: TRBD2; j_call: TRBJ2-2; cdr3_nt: TGTGCCACCAGCAGAGACACCGGGACTAGCTTGGCCGGGGAGCTGTTTTTT; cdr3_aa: CATSRDTGTSLAGELFF